This T cell receptor delta chain appears in the sequencing data of a study of gamma-delta T cells after stem cell transplantation. TCRdb fed the RT-PCR reads to CATT. The sample has 2,000 to 2,500 delta-chain clones; under 25% are singletons. This CDR3 is built from 19 residues. Trimming removed 1 base from V and 0 bases from J, with 21 bases in between. Germline V gene data show CDR1 as TSWWSYY and CDR2 as QGS. Material for sequencing was gamma-delta T cells. The TCR was taken from a human donor. It is not recorded whose cells these are; they may come from a transplant donor. The chain combines TRDV1 with TRDJ1; TRDD3 might be the D (5 bases). The CDR3 here is CALGERPTGGHTYTDKLIF. The CDR3 nucleotides read TGTGCTCTTGGGGAACGGCCCACGGGGGGTCACACGTACACCGATAAACTCATCTTT.